This is a list of T cell receptor beta chains from one sample in a study of blood T cell repertoires in COVID-19. TCRdb keeps only in-frame clones here, not all; method: immunoSEQ multiplex PCR. This sample yields over 75,000 clones, of which 89% are seen a single time; roughly 5.4% belongs to the top ten. Sequenced: peripheral blood. The receptors shown here come from a woman aged 80 or over with active COVID-19. CDR3s include the opening cysteine and the closing phenylalanine or tryptophan. Each record gives: CDR3 DNA, CDR3 protein, J gene, clone size, V gene, D gene. A D gene is named only where the DNA matches it firmly. The size entry is marked missing in some rows and otherwise reads once, few, many or a size class.

TGTGCCAGCAGTTGGAGAAGACAGAACTATGGCTACACCTTC | CASSWRRQNYGYTF | TRBJ1-2 | . | TRBV27 | .
TGTGCCAGCAGTACCCTACGGGCGGGTGGAGTGGAGACCCAGTACTTC | CASSTLRAGGVETQYF | TRBJ2-5 | . | TRBV28 | .
TGTGCCAGTAGTGCCCAGCGGGTCTCCTACAATGAGCAGTTCTTC | CASSAQRVSYNEQFF | TRBJ2-1 | . | TRBV19 | .
TGTGCCAGCAGCTTAAATGGCGGGAGGGCCAATGAGCAGTTCTTC | CASSLNGGRANEQFF | TRBJ2-1 | . | TRBV7-8 | TRBD2
TGTGCCATCGACGGGGAGGCAGGTTTGGCAGATACGCAGTATTTT | CAIDGEAGLADTQYF | TRBJ2-3 | . | TRBV10-3 | .
TGTGCCAGCAGACACCTAGGCCCCTACGAGCAGTACTTC | CASRHLGPYEQYF | TRBJ2-7 | . | TRBV5-8 | .
TGTGCCAGCAGTTTATTCACACAGGGGGTTAGGGAGACCCAGTACTTC | CASSLFTQGVRETQYF | TRBJ2-5 | . | TRBV28 | TRBD1
TGTGCCAGCAGCTTAGGTCGGGGATCCTACGAGCAGTACTTC | CASSLGRGSYEQYF | TRBJ2-7 | . | TRBV7-9 | .
TGTGCCAGTAGTATGGGACTAGGCTACGAGCAGTACTTC | CASSMGLGYEQYF | TRBJ2-7 | few | TRBV19 | TRBD2
TGTGCCACCAGCACAGGCCACACCGGGGAGCTGTTTTTT | CATSTGHTGELFF | TRBJ2-2 | . | TRBV15 | .
TGTGCCAGCAGCCAAGTAGGACAGCCGCCCCCCTACGAGCAGTACTTC | CASSQVGQPPPYEQYF | TRBJ2-7 | . | TRBV14 | .
TGTGCCATCAGTGACCCTGGACAGGGGCCTTCGGGGCCCCAGCATTTT | CAISDPGQGPSGPQHF | TRBJ1-5 | few | TRBV10-3 | TRBD1
TGTGCCAGCAGGCCCTTACTACAGGGGAATGAGCAGTTCTTC | CASRPLLQGNEQFF | TRBJ2-1 | . | TRBV7-2 | TRBD1
TGTGCCAGCAGTTACTCGCGCAGGGGCTACGAGCAGTACTTC | CASSYSRRGYEQYF | TRBJ2-7 | . | TRBV6-5 | .
TGTGCCAGCAGCTTTACTAGGTCGGCCAAAAACATTCAGTACTTC | CASSFTRSAKNIQYF | TRBJ2-4 | . | TRBV7-9 | .
TGTGCCAGCAGCCCCACCGGGACAGGGGGCAACGAGCAGTACTTC | CASSPTGTGGNEQYF | TRBJ2-7 | . | TRBV7-2 | TRBD1
TGCAGTGCTAGTCATCCAGCGGACAGGGGGGATAATTCACCCCTCCACTTT | CSASHPADRGDNSPLHF | TRBJ1-6 | . | TRBV20-1 | TRBD1
TGTGCCAGCACCCTCGGACAGGGGGACGAGCAGTACTTC | CASTLGQGDEQYF | TRBJ2-7 | . | TRBV12-3/TRBV12-4 | TRBD1
TGTGCCAGCTCTCCCGGGACAGGGGAACAGCCCCAGCATTTT | CASSPGTGEQPQHF | TRBJ1-5 | few | TRBV18 | TRBD1